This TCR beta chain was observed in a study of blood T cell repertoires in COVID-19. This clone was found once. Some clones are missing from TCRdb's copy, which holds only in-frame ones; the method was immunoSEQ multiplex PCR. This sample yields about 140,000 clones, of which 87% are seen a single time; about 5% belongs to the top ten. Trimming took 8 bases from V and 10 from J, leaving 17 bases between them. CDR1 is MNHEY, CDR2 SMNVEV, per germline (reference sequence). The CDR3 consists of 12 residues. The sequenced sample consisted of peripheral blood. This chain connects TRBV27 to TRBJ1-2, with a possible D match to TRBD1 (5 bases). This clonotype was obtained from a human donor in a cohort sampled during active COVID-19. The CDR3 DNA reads TGTGCCAGCCGTAGGGGTTCCCAACCCTACACCTTC. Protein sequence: CASRRGSQPYTF.